These 27 T cell receptor beta chains were all obtained from the same sample, sequenced in a study of regulatory T cells. Notes on the study in general: Hydrophobic residues at CDR3 positions 6 and 7 were enriched in conventional CD4+ T cells of CD3G-deficient patients.

Amplification used 52 TRBV primers and 13 TRBJ primers. Measured with immunoSEQ multiplex PCR; TCRdb has only the in-frame clones, and not every one. Among 30,000 to 40,000 clones listed, 93% were seen once. The antigens for these receptors are not known. The sequencing sample was made of conventional CD4+ T cells sorted from blood. Receptors originate from a child aged 2-9 years with CD3G deficiency.

The gene calls are TRBV28 and TRBJ2-1; 7 nucleotides align to TRBD2. The CDR3 has 15 residues. From germline, CDR1 is MDHEN and CDR2 SYDVKM. V was pared by 8 bases and J by 8 bases, with 15 bases of the junction left unmatched. The CDR3 nucleotides are TGTGCCAGCTCTAGAGGTGGGGCGGGGGAAGATGAGCAGTTCTTC. It is translated as CASSRGGAGEDEQFF.

The chain combines TRBV10-3 with TRBJ1-1; D is possibly TRBD1 (5 bases). The germline CDR1 and CDR2 sequences are ENHRY and SYGVKD. V lost 6 bases and J 0 bases, leaving 8 bases between the germline ends. This CDR3 is built from 13 residues. The CDR3 sequence is CAISDSMNTEAFF. Here the CDR3 DNA reads TGTGCCATCAGCGACAGTATGAACACTGAAGCTTTCTTT.

The V and J genes are TRBV7-9 and TRBJ2-5, with D uncertain. The CDR3 length is 15 residues. V lost 1 base and J 1 base, leaving 10 bases between the germline ends. The germline V gene has CDR1 SEHNR and CDR2 FQNEAQ (reference sequence). The CDR3 here is CASSLGSVPQETQYF. The CDR3 bases are TGTGCCAGCAGCTTAGGGTCTGTCCCCCAAGAGACCCAGTACTTC.

This clone was observed once. The chain is built from TRBV6-1 and TRBJ2-5; tentatively, D is TRBD2 (6 bases). CDR1 is MNHNS, CDR2 SASEGT, per germline. The CDR3 sequence is 15 residues long. V was cut by 0 bases and J by 5 bases, with 13 bases left in between. CDR3 amino acids: CASSEAGTVWETQYF. DNA of the CDR3: TGTGCCAGCAGTGAAGCGGGGACTGTGTGGGAGACCCAGTACTTC.

V usage is TRBV30 and J usage is TRBJ1-1; D is ambiguous. Germline CDR1 and CDR2: GTSNPN and SVGIG (reference sequence). Trimming took 0 bases from V and 1 from J, leaving 6 bases between them. This CDR3 is 13 amino acids long. As DNA, the CDR3 is TGTGCCTGGAGTGTGTTGCGGAACACTGAAGCTTTCTTT. Encoded protein: CAWSVLRNTEAFF.

V gene TRBV18 combines with J gene TRBJ2-7, with a tentative D call TRBD1 (5 bases). Trimming took 6 bases from V and 1 from J, leaving 10 bases between them. The CDR3 runs 13 residues. CDR1 is KGHSH and CDR2 is LQKENI in the germline V gene. DNA for the CDR3: TGTGCCAGCTCCTGGACACATTCCTACGAGCAGTACTTC. Residues: CASSWTHSYEQYF.

The chain has TRBV4-1 and TRBJ2-2, with a possible D match to TRBD1 (5 bases). CDR3 size: 14 residues. The V gene's germline CDR1 is MGHRA and CDR2 YSYEKL. V was pared by 5 bases and J by 4 bases, with 11 bases between. The CDR3 DNA follows: TGCGCCAGCAGCAGGGGCGTAAGCACCGGGGAGCTGTTTTTT. Translating gives CASSRGVSTGELFF.

This chain links TRBV5-1 with TRBJ2-2; D is unresolved. Per germline, CDR1 SGHRS and CDR2 YFSETQ. This CDR3 spans 17 amino acids. Trimming took 0 bases from V and 0 from J, leaving 12 bases between them. The CDR3 nucleotides read TGCGCCAGCAGCTTGGTTGCGCAGGCCTCGAACACCGGGGAGCTGTTTTTT. This encodes CASSLVAQASNTGELFF.

The chain couples TRBV28 to TRBJ2-7, with TRBD2 identical over 13 bases. Germline CDR1 reads MDHEN; CDR2 reads SYDVKM. V was clipped by 6 bases and J by 3 bases; unmatched bases: 5. This CDR3 region has 15 residues. CDR3 DNA sequence: TGTGCCAGCAGCTCGGGACTAGCGGGGTACTACGAGCAGTACTTC. As protein: CASSSGLAGYYEQYF.

This chain uses TRBV9 with TRBJ2-3, with 9 positions matching TRBD2. The CDR3 loop spans 15 amino acids. The V segment lost 7 bases and the J segment 4 bases; nucleotides outside the gene matches: 10. Germline CDR1 is SGDLS and CDR2 is YYNGEE. The CDR3: CASRLGGRAADTQYF. CDR3 nucleotides: TGTGCCAGCCGATTAGGCGGGAGGGCCGCAGATACGCAGTATTTT.

This chain connects TRBV19 to TRBJ2-6; perhaps TRBD2 as D (5 bases). V dropped 5 bases and J dropped 0 bases, with 14 bases sitting between them. This CDR3 has 17 amino acids. Germline CDR1 reads LNHDA; CDR2 reads SQIVND (reference sequence). In DNA form, the CDR3 reads TGTGCCAGTAGTCGAACCGGGGTCCCCTCTGGGGCCAACGTCCTGACTTTC. Its protein is CASSRTGVPSGANVLTF.

V is TRBV4-1 and J is TRBJ2-1; 8 nucleotides match TRBD2. CDR1 and CDR2 (germline): MGHRA, YSYEKL. The CDR3 is made up of 14 amino acids. V lost 2 bases, J lost 9 bases, and 6 bases stayed unmatched. The CDR3 bases are TGCGCCAGCAGCCAACGCGTAGCGGGAAGTGAGCAGTTCTTC. Its protein is CASSQRVAGSEQFF.

CDR3 sequence (DNA): TGTGCCAGCAGCTCTGGACAGCTTGCGGGGACTGAAGCTTTCTTT. Its protein is CASSSGQLAGTEAFF. The genes are TRBV7-8 and TRBJ1-1; maybe TRBD1 (6 bases). The CDR3 is made up of 15 amino acids. V was shortened by 4 bases and J by 5 bases, with 17 bases between the two germline ends. Germline V gene sequence: CDR1 SGHVS, CDR2 FQNEAQ.

V gene TRBV20-1 combines with J gene TRBJ1-2; D unclear. Germline CDR1 is DFQATT and CDR2 is SNEGSKA (reference sequence). Trimming cost V 2 bases and J 4 bases, with 5 bases left between them. The CDR3 covers 11 residues. CDR3 loop: CSARSSYGYTF. For the CDR3, the DNA is TGCAGTGCTAGATCCAGCTATGGCTACACCTTC.

The chain couples TRBV7-8 to TRBJ2-7, with 10 bases that match TRBD2. This CDR3 has 17 amino acids. The germline V gene has CDR1 SGHVS and CDR2 FQNEAQ. Unmatched junction bases numbered 13, after V lost 1 base and J lost 7 bases. In DNA form, the CDR3 reads TGTGCCAGCAGCTTAGAACGGCTAGCGGGAGATCCGGATGAGCAGTACTTC. It yields the protein CASSLERLAGDPDEQYF.

The chain has TRBV6-1 and TRBJ2-2; no reliable D call. Trimming pared 5 bases from V and 2 bases from J, leaving 9 bases between. CDR1 is MNHNS and CDR2 is SASEGT in the germline V gene. This CDR3 is 14 amino acids long. Here the CDR3 DNA reads TGTGCCAGCAGTCGCGACCCCAACACCGGGGAGCTGTTTTTT. Translating gives CASSRDPNTGELFF.

As concerns this clone: This same CDR3 is encoded by further DNA sequences in the sample. V usage is TRBV6-1 and J usage is TRBJ2-7; 9 positions match TRBD2. The CDR3 runs 13 residues. The germline CDR1 and CDR2 sequences are MNHNS and SASEGT. The V segment lost 8 bases and the J segment 4 bases; nucleotides outside the gene matches: 6. CDR3 loop: CASRASGTYEQYF. The CDR3 DNA follows: TGTGCCAGCCGGGCTAGCGGGACTTACGAGCAGTACTTC.

This clone occurred once. The V gene is TRBV6-1, the J gene TRBJ2-7; possible D gene TRBD2, 6 bases. Trimming removed 6 bases from V and 6 bases from J, with 18 bases in between. The CDR3 runs 14 residues. Germline V CDR1 and CDR2: MNHNS, SASEGT. This CDR3 reads CASSLGGRQLEQYF. In DNA, the CDR3 is TGTGCCAGCAGCCTGGGGGGACGTCAGCTCGAGCAGTACTTC.

This chain uses TRBV28 with TRBJ1-2; 9 nucleotides line up with TRBD1. CDR1 is MDHEN and CDR2 is SYDVKM in the germline V gene. The trim removed 2 bases at V and 6 bases at J, leaving 7 bases unmatched. There are 15 residues in the CDR3. The CDR3 DNA is TGTGCCAGCAGTTTAGCCGGGACAGGGTCAGATGGCTACACCTTC. It is translated as CASSLAGTGSDGYTF.

The rearrangement links TRBV5-1 to TRBJ2-3; no firm D call. Deletions cut 2 bases from V and 4 bases from J, with 11 bases between. Germline lookup yields CDR1 SGHRS and CDR2 YFSETQ. The CDR3 is made up of 14 amino acids. The DNA for the CDR3 is TGCGCCAGCAGCTTCTCCTATTCCGCAGATACGCAGTATTTT. As protein: CASSFSYSADTQYF.

The V and J genes are TRBV10-3 and TRBJ2-2, with 11 bases fitting TRBD1. Looked up from germline, CDR1 is ENHRY and CDR2 is SYGVKD. There are 15 residues in the CDR3. V dropped 4 bases and J dropped 5; count of bases not matched to a gene: 3. The chain's CDR3 is CAISGTGGETGELFF. CDR3 sequence (DNA): TGTGCCATCAGTGGGACAGGGGGCGAGACCGGGGAGCTGTTTTTT.

The CDR3 region is CASSFGGGSYNEQFF. In DNA, the CDR3 is TGTGCCAGCAGTTTCGGAGGTGGCTCCTACAATGAGCAGTTCTTC. This chain joins TRBV28 and TRBJ2-1; D perhaps matches TRBD2 (5 bases). The CDR3 loop spans 15 amino acids. The ends were cut back, 3 bases at V and 0 bases at J, with 9 bases in the middle. The V gene's germline CDR1 is MDHEN and CDR2 SYDVKM.

The CDR3 loop is CASTGGTTYEQYF. The CDR3 DNA follows: TGTGCCAGCACTGGGGGCACTACCTACGAGCAGTACTTC. The chain is built from TRBV6-1 and TRBJ2-7, with D maybe TRBD1 (6 bases). The CDR3 is 13 amino acids. V dropped 7 bases and J dropped 2 bases, with 12 bases sitting between them. CDR1 is MNHNS and CDR2 is SASEGT in the germline V gene.

V and J are TRBV5-1 and TRBJ1-1; D possibly corresponds to TRBD1 (5 bases). The V gene's germline CDR1 is SGHRS and CDR2 YFSETQ. The CDR3 contains 15 residues. V was cut by 4 bases and J by 1 base, with 14 bases left in between. The CDR3 here is CASSPGLGPNTEAFF. The CDR3 bases are TGCGCCAGCAGCCCGGGGTTGGGGCCGAACACTGAAGCTTTCTTT.

The genes are TRBV10-3 and TRBJ2-1; 9 nucleotides match TRBD2. The CDR3 contains 13 residues. In germline, CDR1 is ENHRY, CDR2 SYGVKD. The J segment lost 10 bases and the V segment lost 4 bases, leaving 5 bases of the junction unmatched. DNA for the CDR3: TGTGCCATCAGTGCGCGGGAGGGGGGAGAGCAGTTCTTC. Amino acid sequence: CAISAREGGEQFF.

J is TRBJ2-3 and V is TRBV30; 11 nucleotides agree with TRBD2. CDR3 length equals 15 residues. V trimming: 4 bases; J trimming: 1 base; junction bases outside the gene matches: 4. Looked up from germline, CDR1 is GTSNPN and CDR2 is SVGIG (reference sequence). DNA of the CDR3: TGTGCCTGGACCCAGGGACTAGCGGGCACAGATACGCAGTATTTT. Residues: CAWTQGLAGTDTQYF.

The chain is built from TRBV28 and TRBJ1-1; TRBD1 matches at 8 bases. V gave up 6 bases and J gave up 0 bases; unmatched junction bases: 9. The CDR3 covers 16 residues. The germline V gene has CDR1 MDHEN and CDR2 SYDVKM. This CDR3 is CASSPLRGQVNTEAFF. DNA of the CDR3: TGTGCCAGCAGCCCCCTTCGGGGACAGGTGAACACTGAAGCTTTCTTT. The full variable domain, in which reference TRBV28 and TRBJ1-1 provide the parts outside the CDR3, is DVKVTQSSRYLVKRTGEKVFLECVQDMDHENMFWYRQDPGLGLRLIYFSYDVKMKEKGDIPEGYSVSREKKERFSLILESASTNQTSMYLCASSPLRGQVNTEAFFGQGTRLTVV.